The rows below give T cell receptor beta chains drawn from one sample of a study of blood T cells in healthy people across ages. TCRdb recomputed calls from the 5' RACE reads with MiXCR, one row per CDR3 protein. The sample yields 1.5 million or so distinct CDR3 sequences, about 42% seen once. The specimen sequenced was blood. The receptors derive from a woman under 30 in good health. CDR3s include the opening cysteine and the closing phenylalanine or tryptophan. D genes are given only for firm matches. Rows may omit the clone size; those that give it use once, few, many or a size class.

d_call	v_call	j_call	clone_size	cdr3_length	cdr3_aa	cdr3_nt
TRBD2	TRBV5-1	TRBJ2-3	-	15	CASSWASGRADTQYF	TGCGCCAGCAGCTGGGCAAGCGGGAGGGCAGATACGCAGTATTTT
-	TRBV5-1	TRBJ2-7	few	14	CASSLGAAVHEQYF	TGCGCCAGCAGCTTGGGCGCAGCCGTCCATGAGCAGTACTTC
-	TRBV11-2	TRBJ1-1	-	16	CASSLGIGDTGGESFF	TGTGCCAGCAGCTTAGGAATAGGGGACACCGGTGGTGAAAGTTTCTTT
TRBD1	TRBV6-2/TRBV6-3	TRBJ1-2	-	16	CASTDLDRRTDYGYTF	TGTGCCAGCACAGACTTGGACAGGCGAACGGATTATGGCTACACCTTC
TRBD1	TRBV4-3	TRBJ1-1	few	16	CASSQLQGGANTEAFF	TGCGCCAGCAGCCAACTACAGGGGGGGGCGAACACTGAAGCTTTCTTT
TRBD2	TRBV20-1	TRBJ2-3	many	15	CSASPTSGREDTQYF	TGCAGTGCTTCTCCGACTAGCGGGAGGGAAGATACGCAGTATTTT
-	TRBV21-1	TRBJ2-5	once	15	CAGSNRDLCRNEQYF	TGTGCCGGCAGCAATCGGGACCTATGTAGGAATGAGCAGTACTTC
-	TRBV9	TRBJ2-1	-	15	CASSVGWSSYNEQFF	TGTGCCAGCAGCGTAGGCTGGAGCTCCTACAATGAGCAGTTCTTC
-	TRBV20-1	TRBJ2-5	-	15	CSARDWEGGYETQYF	TGCAGTGCTAGAGATTGGGAAGGGGGGTACGAGACCCAGTACTTC
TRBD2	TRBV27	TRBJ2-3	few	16	CASSSLAGGEPDTQYF	TGTGCCAGCAGTTCACTAGCGGGAGGGGAACCAGATACGCAGTATTTT
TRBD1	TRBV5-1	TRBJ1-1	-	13	CASAPTGVDEAFF	TGCGCCTCCGCCCCGACAGGGGTGGATGAAGCTTTCTTT
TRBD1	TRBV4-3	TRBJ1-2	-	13	CASSQPGQGGYTF	TGCGCCAGCAGCCAACCCGGACAGGGCGGCTACACCTTC
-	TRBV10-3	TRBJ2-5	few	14	CAISDPPEKETQYF	TGTGCCATCAGTGACCCGCCAGAGAAAGAGACCCAGTACTTC
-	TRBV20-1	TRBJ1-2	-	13	CSARARTDYGYTF	TGCAGTGCTAGGGCCAGGACGGACTATGGCTACACCTTC
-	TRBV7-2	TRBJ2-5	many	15	CASSLNKNGGETQYF	TGTGCCAGCAGCTTAAATAAGAACGGTGGAGAGACCCAGTACTTC
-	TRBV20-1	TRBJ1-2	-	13	CSASPGTNYGYTF	TGCAGTGCTAGTCCGGGGACGAACTATGGCTACACCTTC
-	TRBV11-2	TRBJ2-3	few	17	CASTEREAGLPSDTQYF	TGTGCCAGCACCGAAAGGGAGGCAGGGTTGCCTTCCGATACGCAGTATTTT
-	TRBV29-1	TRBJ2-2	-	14	CSVTGTTNTGELFF	TGCAGCGTTACCGGGACAACGAACACCGGGGAGCTGTTTTTT
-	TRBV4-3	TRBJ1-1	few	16	CASSQEGRVFNTEAFF	TGCGCCAGCAGCCAAGAAGGTAGGGTGTTCAACACTGAAGCTTTCTTT
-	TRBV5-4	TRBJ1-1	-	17	CASSLQGRLLMNTEAFF	TGTGCCAGCAGCTTGCAGGGACGATTACTCATGAACACTGAAGCTTTCTTT
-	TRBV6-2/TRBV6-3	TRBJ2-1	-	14	CASSYALQYNEQFF	TGTGCCAGCAGTTACGCGCTTCAATACAATGAGCAGTTCTTC
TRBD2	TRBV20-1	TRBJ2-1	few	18	CSAGGGLAGGSSYNEQFF	TGCAGTGCTGGAGGGGGACTAGCGGGGGGGAGCTCCTACAATGAGCAGTTCTTC
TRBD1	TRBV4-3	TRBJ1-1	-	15	CASSQGQGRGTEAFF	TGCGCCAGCAGCCAAGGACAGGGGAGGGGAACTGAAGCTTTCTTT
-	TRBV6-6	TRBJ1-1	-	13	CATWSRDTAEAFF	TGTGCCACCTGGAGCAGGGATACGGCTGAAGCTTTCTTT
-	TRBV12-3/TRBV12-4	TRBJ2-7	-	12	CASSCSSYEQYF	TGTGCCAGCAGTTGTTCCAGCTACGAGCAGTACTTC
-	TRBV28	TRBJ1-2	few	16	CASSLSAGAGLYGYTF	TGTGCCAGCAGTTTATCCGCGGGGGCAGGACTTTATGGCTACACCTTC
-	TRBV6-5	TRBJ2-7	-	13	CASSYSFDGTQYF	TGTGCCAGCAGTTACTCGTTCGACGGCACCCAGTACTTC
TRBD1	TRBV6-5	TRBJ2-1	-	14	CASSLRTGNNEQFF	TGTGCCAGCAGTTTACGGACAGGGAACAATGAGCAGTTCTTC
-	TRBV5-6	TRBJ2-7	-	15	CASSFAGSYPYEQYF	TGTGCCAGCAGCTTCGCGGGATCCTATCCCTACGAGCAGTACTTC
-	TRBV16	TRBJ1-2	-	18	CASSQSPGAGRILDGYTF	TGTGCCAGCAGCCAATCCCCTGGTGCAGGGAGGATTCTGGATGGCTACACCTTC
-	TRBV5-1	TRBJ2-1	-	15	CASSFDGSGCNEQFF	TGCGCCAGCAGCTTTGACGGGAGCGGATGCAATGAGCAGTTCTTC
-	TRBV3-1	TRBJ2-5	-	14	CASADRGSYNEQYF	TGTGCCAGCGCCGACCGGGGGTCCTACAATGAGCAGTACTTC